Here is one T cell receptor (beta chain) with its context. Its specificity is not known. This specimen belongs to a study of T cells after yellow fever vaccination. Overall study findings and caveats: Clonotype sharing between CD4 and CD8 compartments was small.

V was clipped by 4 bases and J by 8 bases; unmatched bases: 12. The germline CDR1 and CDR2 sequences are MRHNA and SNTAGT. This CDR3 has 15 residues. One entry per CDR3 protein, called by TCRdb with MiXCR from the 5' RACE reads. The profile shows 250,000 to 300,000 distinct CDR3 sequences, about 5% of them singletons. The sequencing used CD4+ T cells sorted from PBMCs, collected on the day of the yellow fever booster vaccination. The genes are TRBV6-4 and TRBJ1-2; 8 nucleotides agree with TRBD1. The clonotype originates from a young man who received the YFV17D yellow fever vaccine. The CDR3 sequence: CASSASSGTGVGYTF. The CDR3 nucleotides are TGTGCCAGCAGTGCATCCTCAGGGACAGGCGTCGGCTACACCTTC.